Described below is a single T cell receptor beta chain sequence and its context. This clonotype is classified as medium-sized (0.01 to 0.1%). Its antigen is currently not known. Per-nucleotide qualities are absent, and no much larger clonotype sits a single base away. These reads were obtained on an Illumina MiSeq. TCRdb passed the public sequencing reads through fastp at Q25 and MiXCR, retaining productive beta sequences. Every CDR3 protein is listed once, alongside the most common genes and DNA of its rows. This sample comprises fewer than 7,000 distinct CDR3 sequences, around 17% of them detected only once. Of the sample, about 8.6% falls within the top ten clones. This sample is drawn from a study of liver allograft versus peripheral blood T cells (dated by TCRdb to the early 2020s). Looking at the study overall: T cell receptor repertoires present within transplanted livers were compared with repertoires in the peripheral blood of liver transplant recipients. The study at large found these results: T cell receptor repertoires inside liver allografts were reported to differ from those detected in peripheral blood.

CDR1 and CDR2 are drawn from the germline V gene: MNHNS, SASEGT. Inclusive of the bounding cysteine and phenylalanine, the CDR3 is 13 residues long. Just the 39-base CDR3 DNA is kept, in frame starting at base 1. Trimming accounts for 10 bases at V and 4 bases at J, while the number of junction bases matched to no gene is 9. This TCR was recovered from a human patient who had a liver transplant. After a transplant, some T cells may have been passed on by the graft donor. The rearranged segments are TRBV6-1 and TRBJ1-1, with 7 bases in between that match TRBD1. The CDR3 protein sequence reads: CANLDRYGTEAFF. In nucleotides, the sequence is TGTGCCAATCTGGACAGGTACGGCACTGAAGCTTTCTTT.